Below, 7 T cell receptor beta chains from the same sample are listed, as sequenced in a study of T cell responses to AZD1222 COVID-19 vaccine. Using immunoSEQ multiplex PCR, the repertoire was profiled, and TCRdb retains in-frame clones only, with some absent. The sample includes some 84,000 clones, around 90% of them seen just once. The sample here was peripheral blood, taken 28 days after the second AZD1222 dose. The source of these receptors is an adult who received the AZD1222 COVID-19 vaccine.

A note on this clone: Other DNA sequences in this sample translate to the same CDR3. V gene TRBV5-1 combines with J gene TRBJ1-2, with D perhaps TRBD1 (5 bases). Germline values: CDR1 SGHRS, CDR2 YFSETQ. Trimming took 0 bases from V and 7 from J, leaving 10 bases between them. The CDR3 is 13 amino acids. Written as DNA, the CDR3 is TGCGCCAGCAGCTTGGGGCAGGGAGGTGGCTACACCTTC. Its protein product is CASSLGQGGGYTF.

The chain uses TRBV29-1 and TRBJ2-2, with TRBD2 as a possible D gene (6 bases). There are 14 residues in the CDR3. Trimming removed 7 bases from V and 7 bases from J, with 19 bases in between. Germline CDR1 SQVTM, CDR2 ANQGSEA. The DNA of the CDR3 is TGCAGCGGTGGCAGGGACTTTTGGGACGGGGAGCTGTTTTTT. Translating gives CSGGRDFWDGELFF.

This clone was seen only a few times. J is TRBJ2-3 and V is TRBV3-1 (or the pseudogene TRBV3-2), with TRBD1 matching over 10 bases. The CDR3 sequence is 15 residues long. V gave up 5 bases and J gave up 4 bases; unmatched junction bases: 6. Germline CDR1 and CDR2: LGHDT and YNNKEL (reference sequence). CDR3 loop: CASSEGQGESDTQYF. In DNA form, the CDR3 reads TGTGCCAGCAGCGAAGGACAGGGGGAATCAGATACGCAGTATTTT.

The genes are TRBV20-1 and TRBJ2-5, with D hard to call. The CDR3 spans 10 residues. Germline V gives CDR1 DFQATT, CDR2 SNEGSKA (reference sequence). V lost 4 bases to trimming and J lost 4 bases, with 4 bases between them. The CDR3 DNA follows: TGCAGTGCTACAGGAGAGACCCAGTACTTC. Residues: CSATGETQYF.

V is TRBV12-3 or TRBV12-4 and J is TRBJ2-2, with 7 bases aligning to TRBD2. The V and J ends lost 5 bases and 3 bases, in that order; junction bases with no gene match: 0. The CDR3 has 13 residues. The CDR3 region is CASSGRDTGELFF. For the CDR3, the DNA is TGTGCCAGCAGTGGGAGGGACACCGGGGAGCTGTTTTTT.

The chain carries TRBV6-2 or TRBV6-3 and TRBJ2-2; D is perhaps TRBD1 (5 bases). The CDR3 runs 15 residues. In germline, CDR1 is MNHEY, CDR2 SVGEGT. V was cut by 6 bases and J by 2 bases, with 13 bases left in between. CDR3 nucleotide sequence: TGTGCCAGCAGCCTGGACAATCCCAACACCGGGGAGCTGTTTTTT. Protein sequence: CASSLDNPNTGELFF.

The chain combines TRBV11-3 with TRBJ2-7, with TRBD1 identical over 7 bases. The germline gives CDR1 SGHNT, CDR2 YENEEA. V shed 5 bases and J 7 bases; nucleotides not matched to a gene: 11. CDR3 size: 14 residues. The CDR3 region is CASSPGQSSQEQYF. CDR3 DNA sequence: TGTGCCAGCAGCCCGGGACAGTCGTCTCAGGAGCAGTACTTC.